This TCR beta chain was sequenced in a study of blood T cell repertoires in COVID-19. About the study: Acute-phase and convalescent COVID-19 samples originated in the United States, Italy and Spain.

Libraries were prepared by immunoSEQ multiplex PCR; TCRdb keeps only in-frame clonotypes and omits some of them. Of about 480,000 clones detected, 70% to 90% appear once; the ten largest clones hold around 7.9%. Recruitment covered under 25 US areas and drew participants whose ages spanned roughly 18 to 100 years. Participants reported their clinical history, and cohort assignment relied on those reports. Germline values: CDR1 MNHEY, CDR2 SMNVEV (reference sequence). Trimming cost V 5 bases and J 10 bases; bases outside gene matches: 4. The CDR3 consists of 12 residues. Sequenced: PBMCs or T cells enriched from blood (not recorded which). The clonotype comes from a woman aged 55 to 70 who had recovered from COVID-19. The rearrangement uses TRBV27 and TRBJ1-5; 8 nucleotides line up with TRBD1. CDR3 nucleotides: TGTGCCAGCAGTCCAACAGGGGGACCCCAGCATTTT. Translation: CASSPTGGPQHF.